This T cell receptor beta chain emerged from a study of T cell repertoires in cytomegalovirus infection. With 8 bases removed from V and 0 bases from J, the gap between germline ends came to 11 bases. Per germline, CDR1 MNHNY and CDR2 SVGAGI (reference sequence). CDR3 size: 13 residues. MiXCR was run by TCRdb on the reads, yielding one entry per CDR3 protein. Among about 150,000 distinct CDR3 sequences, 32% were seen once, and the ten largest hold around half. Concerning this clonotype itself: Antigen unknown.

The origin of this receptor is a human donor in good health (CMV status not recorded). Some clones in this sample may be carry-over from other donors' samples. The sequencing here drew on CD8+ T cells from cultured PBMCs, taken from culture after CMV antigen stimulation. The chain links TRBV6-6 to TRBJ2-7, with D possibly matching TRBD1 (6 bases). In nucleotides, the CDR3 is TGTGCCAGCGGGACATATTTCTCCTACGAGCAGTACTTC. This translates into CASGTYFSYEQYF.